This record looks at one T cell receptor beta chain sequence and its context. PCR amplification relied on 60 Vbeta primers (plus 13 Jbeta primers). Repertoires were generated with immunoSEQ multiplex PCR, while TCRdb's copy carries only in-frame clones and drops some. This sample yields 200,000 to 250,000 clones, of which 75% to 90% are seen a single time; about 1% belongs to the top ten. This sample stems from a study of cytomegalovirus exposure and HLA in healthy donors. After removal of 5 bases from V and 2 bases from J, the junction contained 8 bases not matched to a gene. Germline CDR1 SGHVS, CDR2 FQNEAQ. The CDR3 is 17 amino acids.

The sample taken for sequencing was PBMCs. The chain couples TRBV7-8 to TRBJ2-6, with TRBD1 identical over 8 bases. The receptor was derived from a woman aged 18-35 years in good health and CMV-seronegative. Here the CDR3 DNA reads TGTGCCAGCAGCCTAGGACAGGGATCTGCTGGGGCCAACGTCCTGACTTTC. It codes for CASSLGQGSAGANVLTF.